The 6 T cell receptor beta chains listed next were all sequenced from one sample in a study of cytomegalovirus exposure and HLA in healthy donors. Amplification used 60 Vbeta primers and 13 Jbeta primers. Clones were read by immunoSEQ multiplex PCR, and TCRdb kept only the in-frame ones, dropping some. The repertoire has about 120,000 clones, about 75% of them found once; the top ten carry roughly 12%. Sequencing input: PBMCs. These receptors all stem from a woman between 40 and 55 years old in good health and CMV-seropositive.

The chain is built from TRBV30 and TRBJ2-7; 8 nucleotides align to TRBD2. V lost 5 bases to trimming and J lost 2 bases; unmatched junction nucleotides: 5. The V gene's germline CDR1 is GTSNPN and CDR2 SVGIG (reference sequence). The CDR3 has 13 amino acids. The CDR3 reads CAWHRTSTYEQYF. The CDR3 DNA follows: TGTGCCTGGCATAGGACTAGCACCTACGAGCAGTACTTC.

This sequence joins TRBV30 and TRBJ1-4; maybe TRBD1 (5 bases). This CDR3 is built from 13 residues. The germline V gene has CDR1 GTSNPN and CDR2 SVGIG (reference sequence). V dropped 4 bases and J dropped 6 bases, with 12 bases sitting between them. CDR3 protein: CAWKGALDEKLFF. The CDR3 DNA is TGTGCCTGGAAAGGGGCTTTGGATGAAAAACTGTTTTTT.

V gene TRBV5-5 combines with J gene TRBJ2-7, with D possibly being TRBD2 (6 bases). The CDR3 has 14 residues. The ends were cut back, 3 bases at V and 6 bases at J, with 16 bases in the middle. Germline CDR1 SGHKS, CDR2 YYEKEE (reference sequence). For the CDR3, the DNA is TGTGCCAGCAGCTATGGGACTCCGACGTCCGAGCAGTACTTC. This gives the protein CASSYGTPTSEQYF. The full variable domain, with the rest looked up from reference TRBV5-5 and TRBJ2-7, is DAGVTQSPTHLIKTRGQQVTLRCSPISGHKSVSWYQQVLGQGPQFIFQYYEKEERGRGNFPDRFSARQFPNYSSELNVNALLLGDSALYLCASSYGTPTSEQYFGPGTRLTVT.

This chain's CDR3 is CASSVVGGIGEAFF. CDR3 bases: TGTGCCAGCAGCGTAGTGGGGGGGATCGGAGAAGCTTTCTTT. The chain recombines TRBV9 with TRBJ1-1; tentatively, D is TRBD1 (5 bases). V was clipped by 0 bases and J by 8 bases, with 14 bases between them. This CDR3 is 14 amino acids long. The germline gives CDR1 SGDLS, CDR2 YYNGEE.

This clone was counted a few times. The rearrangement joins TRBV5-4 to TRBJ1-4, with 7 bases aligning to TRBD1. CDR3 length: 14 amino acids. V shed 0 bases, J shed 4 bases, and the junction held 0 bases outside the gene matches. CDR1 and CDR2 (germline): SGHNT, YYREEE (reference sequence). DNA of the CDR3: TGTGCCAGCAGCTTGGGACAGGGTAATGAAAAACTGTTTTTT. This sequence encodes CASSLGQGNEKLFF.

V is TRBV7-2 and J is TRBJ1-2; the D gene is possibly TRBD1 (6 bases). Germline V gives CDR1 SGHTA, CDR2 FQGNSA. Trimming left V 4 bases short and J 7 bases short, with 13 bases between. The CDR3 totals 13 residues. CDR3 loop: CASSSGQPGGYTF. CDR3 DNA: TGTGCCAGCAGCTCCGGACAGCCGGGTGGCTACACCTTC.